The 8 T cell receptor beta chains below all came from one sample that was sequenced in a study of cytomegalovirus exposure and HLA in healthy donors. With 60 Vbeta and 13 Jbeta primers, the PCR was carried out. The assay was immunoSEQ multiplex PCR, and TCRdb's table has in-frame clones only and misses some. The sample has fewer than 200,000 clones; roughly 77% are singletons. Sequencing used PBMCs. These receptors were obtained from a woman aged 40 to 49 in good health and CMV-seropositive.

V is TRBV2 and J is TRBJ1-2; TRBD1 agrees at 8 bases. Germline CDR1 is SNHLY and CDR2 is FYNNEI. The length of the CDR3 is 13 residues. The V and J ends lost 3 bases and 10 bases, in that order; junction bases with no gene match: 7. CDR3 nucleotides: TGTGCCAGCAGTGAGGGACAGGATACGGACTACACCTTC. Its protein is CASSEGQDTDYTF.

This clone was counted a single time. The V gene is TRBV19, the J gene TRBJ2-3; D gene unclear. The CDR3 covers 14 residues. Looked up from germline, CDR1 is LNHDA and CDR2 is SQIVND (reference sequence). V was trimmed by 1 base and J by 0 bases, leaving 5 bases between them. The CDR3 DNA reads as TGTGCCAGTAGTATAGGTCCTAGCACAGATACGCAGTATTTT. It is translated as CASSIGPSTDTQYF.

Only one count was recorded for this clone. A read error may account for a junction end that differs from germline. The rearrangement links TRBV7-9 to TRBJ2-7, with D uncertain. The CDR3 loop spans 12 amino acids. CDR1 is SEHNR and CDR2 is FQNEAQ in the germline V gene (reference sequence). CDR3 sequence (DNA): TGTTCCAGCAGCACTGAGGAATACGAGCAGTACTTC. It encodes CSSSTEEYEQYF. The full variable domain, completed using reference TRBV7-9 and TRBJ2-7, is DTGVSQNPRHKITKRGQNVTFRCDPISEHNRLYWYRQTLGQGPEFLTYFQNEAQLEKSRLLSDRFSAERPKGSFSTLEIQRTEQGDSAMYLCSSSTEEYEQYFGPGTRLTVT.

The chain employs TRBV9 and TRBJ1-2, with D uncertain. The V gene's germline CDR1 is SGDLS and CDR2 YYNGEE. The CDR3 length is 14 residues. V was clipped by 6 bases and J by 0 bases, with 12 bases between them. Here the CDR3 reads CASTEMSSNYGYTF. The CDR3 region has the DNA TGTGCCAGCACCGAAATGAGCTCTAACTATGGCTACACCTTC.

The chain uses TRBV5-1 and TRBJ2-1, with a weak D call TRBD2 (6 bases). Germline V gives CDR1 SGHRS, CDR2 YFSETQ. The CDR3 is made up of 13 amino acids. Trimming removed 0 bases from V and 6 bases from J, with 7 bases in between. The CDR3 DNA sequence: TGCGCCAGCAGCTTGGGGGACTTCAATGAGCAGTTCTTC. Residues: CASSLGDFNEQFF.

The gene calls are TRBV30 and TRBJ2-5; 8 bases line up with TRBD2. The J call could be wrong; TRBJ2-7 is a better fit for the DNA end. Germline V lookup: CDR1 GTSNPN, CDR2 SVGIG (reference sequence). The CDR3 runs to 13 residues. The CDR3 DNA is TGTGCCTTAAATCGGGGGGGGAGCAACGAGCAGTACTTC. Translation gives CALNRGGSNEQYF.

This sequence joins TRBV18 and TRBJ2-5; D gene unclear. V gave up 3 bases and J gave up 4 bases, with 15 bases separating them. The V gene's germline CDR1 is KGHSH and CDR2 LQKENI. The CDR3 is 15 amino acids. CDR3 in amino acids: CASSPNDVPGETQYF. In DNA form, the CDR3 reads TGTGCCAGCTCACCGAACGACGTCCCGGGAGAGACCCAGTACTTC.

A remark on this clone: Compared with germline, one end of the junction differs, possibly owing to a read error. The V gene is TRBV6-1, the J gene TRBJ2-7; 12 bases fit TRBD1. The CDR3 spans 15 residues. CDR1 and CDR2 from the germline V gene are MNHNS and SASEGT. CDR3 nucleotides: TGTGCCAGCAGTGAGGGACAGGGGGCCTCCTACGGGCAGTACTTC. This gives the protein CASSEGQGASYGQYF.